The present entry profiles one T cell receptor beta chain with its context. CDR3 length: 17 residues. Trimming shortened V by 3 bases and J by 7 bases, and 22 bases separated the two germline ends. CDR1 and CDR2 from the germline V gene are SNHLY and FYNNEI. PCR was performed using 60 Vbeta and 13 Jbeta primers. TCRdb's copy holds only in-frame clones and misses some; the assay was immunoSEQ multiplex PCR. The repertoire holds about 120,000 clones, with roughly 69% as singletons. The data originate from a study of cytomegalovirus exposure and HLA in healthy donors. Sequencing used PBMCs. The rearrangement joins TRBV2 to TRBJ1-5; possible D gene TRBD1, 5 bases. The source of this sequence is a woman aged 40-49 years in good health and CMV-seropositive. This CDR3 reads CASSEGPGLPVRQPQHF. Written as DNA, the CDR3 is TGTGCCAGCAGTGAGGGGCCGGGACTCCCGGTACGGCAGCCCCAGCATTTT.